This T cell receptor beta chain originates from a study of OX40 agonist ivuxolimab in advanced cancers. Study results and limitations: More expanded clones were seen, on average, in CD8+ T cells than in CD4+. At 0.1 to 3.0 mg/kg and by week 6, CD4+ and CD8+ T cells in the blood had expanded clonally.

Sequencing used immunoSEQ multiplex PCR; TCRdb keeps in-frame clones, though not all of them. The data contain 60,000 to 65,000 clones, less than 95% of them singletons. The CDR3 totals 15 residues. Per germline, CDR1 MNHNY and CDR2 SVGAGI (reference sequence). V lost 4 bases to trimming and J lost 1 base, with 12 bases between them. A word on this clone: The antigen is not known.

The chain joins TRBV6-6 to TRBJ2-3; D not certain. Sequencing used CD4+ or CD8+ T cells sorted from blood, obtained in a trial of the OX40 agonist ivuxolimab. This TCR was recovered from an adult with an advanced solid tumor such as melanoma, head and neck, liver or kidney cancer. The CDR3: CASSSEFWGTDTQYF. CDR3 nucleotides: TGTGCCAGCAGTTCGGAGTTCTGGGGCACAGATACGCAGTATTTT.